Sequencing of this T cell receptor beta chain was carried out in a study of cytotoxic CD8 clonotypes in ibrutinib-treated CLL. Study outcomes and limitations: Baseline clonality, above age-matched healthy donor levels, tracked circulating CD8+ T-cell counts. Public clonotypes, an uncommon group, contracted or remained stable on treatment.

Losses at the gene ends were 5 bases for V and 6 bases for J; bases not matched to a gene: 15. Germline CDR1 LNHDA, CDR2 SQIVND (reference sequence). The CDR3 runs to 16 residues. A remark on this clone: Its specificity is unknown.

Profiled with immunoSEQ multiplex PCR; TCRdb holds only in-frame clones, not every one. The sample lists 160,000 or so clones, about four fifths seen once, with roughly 4.5% in the top ten. This receptor was obtained from a human donor with chronic lymphocytic leukemia. The sequencing here drew on PBMCs, taken after 24 months of ibrutinib treatment. The chain uses TRBV19 and TRBJ2-7, with 8 positions matching TRBD1. The CDR3 reads CASSLSTGTGRREQYF. CDR3 sequence (DNA): TGTGCCAGTAGTCTTTCTACAGGGACAGGAAGACGCGAGCAGTACTTC.